This T cell receptor beta chain was sequenced in a study of cytomegalovirus exposure and HLA in healthy donors. The CDR3 runs 16 residues. Germline assignment: CDR1 SGHRS and CDR2 YFSETQ. Germline trimming cut 1 base from V and 3 bases from J; bases unmatched to any gene: 5. Assay: immunoSEQ multiplex PCR; the TCRdb copy retains only in-frame clones and omits some. The table has 200,000 to 250,000 clones, around 80% seen once; the top ten hold over 13%. Sequencing was carried out using PBMCs. The source of this sequence is a woman younger than 45 in good health and CMV-seropositive. This rearrangement joins TRBV5-1 to TRBJ1-3; TRBD1 matches 9 bases. The CDR3 nucleotides read TGCGCCAGCAGCTTGACCGGGACAGGGTATGGAAACACCATATATTTT. Translating it yields CASSLTGTGYGNTIYF.